This T cell receptor (beta chain) emerged from a study of blood T cell repertoires in COVID-19. The repertoire was sequenced with immunoSEQ multiplex PCR; TCRdb's copy has only in-frame clones and lacks some. Here the sample spans around 200,000 clones, over 75% being singletons. Trimming left V 0 bases short and J 7 bases short, with 13 bases between. The CDR3 contains 14 residues. Germline assignment: CDR1 SGHNT and CDR2 YYREEE (reference sequence). In its sample, this clone was seen a few times. This sequence was found in a woman in her forties or fifties with acute or convalescent COVID-19. The genes are TRBV5-4 and TRBJ1-2, with a tentative D call TRBD1 (5 bases). Sequenced sample: peripheral blood. In DNA form, the CDR3 reads TGTGCCAGCAGCTTGGCCAGACAGAAGGGTGGCTACACCTTC. Residues: CASSLARQKGGYTF.